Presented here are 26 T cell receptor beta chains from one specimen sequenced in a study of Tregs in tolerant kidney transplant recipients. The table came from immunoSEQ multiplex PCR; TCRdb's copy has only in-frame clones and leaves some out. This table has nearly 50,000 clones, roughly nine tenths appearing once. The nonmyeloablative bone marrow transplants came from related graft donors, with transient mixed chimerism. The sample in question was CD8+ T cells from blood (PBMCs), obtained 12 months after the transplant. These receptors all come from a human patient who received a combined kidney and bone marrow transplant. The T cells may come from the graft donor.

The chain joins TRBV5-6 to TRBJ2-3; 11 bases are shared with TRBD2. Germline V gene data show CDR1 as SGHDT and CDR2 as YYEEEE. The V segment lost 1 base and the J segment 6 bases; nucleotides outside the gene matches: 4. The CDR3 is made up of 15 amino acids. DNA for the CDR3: TGTGCCAGCAGCTTGCCTAGCGGGGGGAGGGATACGCAGTATTTT. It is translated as CASSLPSGGRDTQYF.

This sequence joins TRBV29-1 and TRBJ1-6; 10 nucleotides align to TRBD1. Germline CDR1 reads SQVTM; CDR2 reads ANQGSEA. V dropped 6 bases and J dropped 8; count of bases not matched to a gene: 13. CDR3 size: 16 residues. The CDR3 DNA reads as TGCAGCGTGGGGGGCATCCGGGACAGGGGATATTCACCCCTCCACTTT. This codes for CSVGGIRDRGYSPLHF.

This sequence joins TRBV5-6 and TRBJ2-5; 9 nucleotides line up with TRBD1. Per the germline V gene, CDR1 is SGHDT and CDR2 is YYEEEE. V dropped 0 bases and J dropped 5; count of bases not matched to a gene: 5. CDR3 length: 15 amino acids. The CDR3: CASSLEGQGGETQYF. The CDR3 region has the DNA TGTGCCAGCAGCTTGGAGGGACAGGGCGGGGAGACCCAGTACTTC.

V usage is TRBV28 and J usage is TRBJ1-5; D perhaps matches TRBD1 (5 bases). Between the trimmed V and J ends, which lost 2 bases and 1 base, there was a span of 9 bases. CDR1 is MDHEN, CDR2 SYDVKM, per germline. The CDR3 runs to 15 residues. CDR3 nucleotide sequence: TGTGCCAGCAGTTTACTGGGGGGGAGCAATCAGCCCCAGCATTTT. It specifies CASSLLGGSNQPQHF. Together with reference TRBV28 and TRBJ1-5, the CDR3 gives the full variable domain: DVKVTQSSRYLVKRTGEKVFLECVQDMDHENMFWYRQDPGLGLRLIYFSYDVKMKEKGDIPEGYSVSREKKERFSLILESASTNQTSMYLCASSLLGGSNQPQHFGDGTRLSIL.

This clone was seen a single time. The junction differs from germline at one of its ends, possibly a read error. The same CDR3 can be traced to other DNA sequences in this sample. CDR3 sequence reads: CASSQEEGRTGYNSPLHF. In nucleotides, the CDR3 is TGCGCCAGCAGCCAAGAGGAGGGGCGCACGGGGTATAATTCCCCCCTCCACTTT. The chain is built from TRBV4-1 and TRBJ1-6; TRBD1 might be the D (5 bases). The CDR3 spans 18 residues. The V gene's germline CDR1 is MGHRA and CDR2 YSYEKL.

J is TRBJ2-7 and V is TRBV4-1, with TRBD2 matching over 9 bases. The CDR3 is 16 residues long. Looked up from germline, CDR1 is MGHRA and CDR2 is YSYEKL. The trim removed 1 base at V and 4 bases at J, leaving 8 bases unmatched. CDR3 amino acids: CASSQVDPSGTYEQYF. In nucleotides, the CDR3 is TGCGCCAGCAGCCAAGTTGATCCTAGCGGGACTTACGAGCAGTACTTC.

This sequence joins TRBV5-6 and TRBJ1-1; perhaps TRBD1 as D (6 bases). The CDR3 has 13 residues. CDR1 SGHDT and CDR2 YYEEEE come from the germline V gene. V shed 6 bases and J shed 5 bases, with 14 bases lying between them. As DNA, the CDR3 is TGTGCCAGCAAATTGACAGGATCAACTGAAGCTTTCTTT. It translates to CASKLTGSTEAFF.

The CDR3 DNA follows: TGTGCCAGCAGCTTACCCGAGGGAGGCTATGGCTACACCTTC. This sequence encodes CASSLPEGGYGYTF. This chain joins TRBV7-2 and TRBJ1-2; no reliable D call. The V end lost 2 bases, the J end lost 4 bases, and 11 bases lay between the germline ends. Germline V CDR1 and CDR2: SGHTA, FQGNSA. The CDR3 sequence is 14 residues long. Complete variable domain (other parts from reference TRBV7-2 and TRBJ1-2): GAGVSQSPSNKVTEKGKDVELRCDPISGHTALYWYRQSLGQGLEFLIYFQGNSAPDKSGLPSDRFSAERTGGSVSTLTIQRTQQEDSAVYLCASSLPEGGYGYTFGSGTRLTVV.

CDR3 DNA: TGTGCCAGCTCACAAAGGCTAGCGGGAGGAGATGAGCAGTACTTC. Translating gives CASSQRLAGGDEQYF. V and J are TRBV18 and TRBJ2-7; TRBD2 matches at 11 bases. V shed 4 bases and J 7 bases; nucleotides not matched to a gene: 9. Looked up from germline, CDR1 is KGHSH and CDR2 is LQKENI. CDR3 length equals 15 residues. Based on the CDR3 plus reference TRBV18 and TRBJ2-7, the full variable domain is NAGVMQNPRHLVRRRGQEARLRCSPMKGHSHVYWYRQLPEEGLKFMVYLQKENIIDESGMPKERFSAEFPKEGPSILRIQQVVRGDSAAYFCASSQRLAGGDEQYFGPGTRLTVT.

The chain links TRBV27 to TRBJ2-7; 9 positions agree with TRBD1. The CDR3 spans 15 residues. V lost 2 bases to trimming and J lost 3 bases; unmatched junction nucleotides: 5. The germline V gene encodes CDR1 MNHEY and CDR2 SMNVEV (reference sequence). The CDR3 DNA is TGTGCCAGCAGTTTAAACAGGGGGCTGTACTACGAGCAGTACTTC. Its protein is CASSLNRGLYYEQYF.

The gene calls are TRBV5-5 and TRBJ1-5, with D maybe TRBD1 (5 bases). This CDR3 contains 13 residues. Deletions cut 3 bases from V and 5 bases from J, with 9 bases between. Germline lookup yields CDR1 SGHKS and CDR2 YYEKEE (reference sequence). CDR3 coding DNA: TGTGCCAGCAGCTGGGGGGGTTATCAGCCCCAGCATTTT. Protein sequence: CASSWGGYQPQHF.

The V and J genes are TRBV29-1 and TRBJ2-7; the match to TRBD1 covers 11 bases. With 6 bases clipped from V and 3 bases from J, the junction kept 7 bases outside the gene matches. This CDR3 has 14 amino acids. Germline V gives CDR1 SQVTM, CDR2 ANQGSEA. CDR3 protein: CSVNPGTGGYEQYF. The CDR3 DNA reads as TGCAGCGTGAACCCCGGGACAGGGGGCTACGAGCAGTACTTC.

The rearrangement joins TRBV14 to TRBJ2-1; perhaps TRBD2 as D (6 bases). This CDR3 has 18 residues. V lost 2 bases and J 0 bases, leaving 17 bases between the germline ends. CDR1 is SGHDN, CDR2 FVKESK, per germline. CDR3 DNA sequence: TGTGCCAGCAGCCAATACATAGGCTACGGGAGCTCCTACAATGAGCAGTTCTTC. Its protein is CASSQYIGYGSSYNEQFF.

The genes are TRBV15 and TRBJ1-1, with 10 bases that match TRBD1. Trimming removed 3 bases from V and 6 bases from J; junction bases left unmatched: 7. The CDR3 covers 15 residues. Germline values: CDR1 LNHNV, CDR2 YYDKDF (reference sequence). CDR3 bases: TGTGCCACCAGCAGTAGACAGGGGGCGATGGCTGAAGCTTTCTTT. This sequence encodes CATSSRQGAMAEAFF.

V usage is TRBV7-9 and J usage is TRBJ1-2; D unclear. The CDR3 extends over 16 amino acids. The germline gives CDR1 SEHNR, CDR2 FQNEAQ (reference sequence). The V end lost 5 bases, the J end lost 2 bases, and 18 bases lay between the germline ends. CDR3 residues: CASSHITGRENYGYTF. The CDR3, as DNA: TGTGCCAGCAGCCATATCACCGGGCGGGAGAACTATGGCTACACCTTC.

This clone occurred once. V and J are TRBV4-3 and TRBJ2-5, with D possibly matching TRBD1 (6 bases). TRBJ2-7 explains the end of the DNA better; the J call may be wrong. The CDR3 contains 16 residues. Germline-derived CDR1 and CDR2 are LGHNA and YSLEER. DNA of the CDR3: TGCGCCAGCAGCCAACGGCGGACAGCACAGGCCTACGAGCAGTACTTC. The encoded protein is CASSQRRTAQAYEQYF.

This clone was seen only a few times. Here the CDR3 reads CASSLGKGDYGYTF. CDR3 sequence (DNA): TGTGCCAGCAGCTTAGGGAAGGGGGACTATGGCTACACCTTC. V gene TRBV7-8 combines with J gene TRBJ1-2; D is perhaps TRBD1 (6 bases). V lost 1 base to trimming and J lost 3 bases, with 9 bases between them. Germline CDR1 reads SGHVS; CDR2 reads FQNEAQ. There are 14 residues in the CDR3.

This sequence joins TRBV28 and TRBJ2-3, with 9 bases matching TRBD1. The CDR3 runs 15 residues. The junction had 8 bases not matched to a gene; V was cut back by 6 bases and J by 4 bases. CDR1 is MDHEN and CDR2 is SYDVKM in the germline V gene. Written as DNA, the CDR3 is TGTGCCAGCAGCCCAACAGGGGGCTACGCAGATACGCAGTATTTT. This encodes CASSPTGGYADTQYF.

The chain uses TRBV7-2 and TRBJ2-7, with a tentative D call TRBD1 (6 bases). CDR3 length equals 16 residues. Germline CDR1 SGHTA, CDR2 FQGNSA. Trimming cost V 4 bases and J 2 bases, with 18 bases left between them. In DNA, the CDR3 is TGTGCCAGCAGCTACACCTACGGGACACCGACCTACGAGCAGTACTTC. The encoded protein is CASSYTYGTPTYEQYF.

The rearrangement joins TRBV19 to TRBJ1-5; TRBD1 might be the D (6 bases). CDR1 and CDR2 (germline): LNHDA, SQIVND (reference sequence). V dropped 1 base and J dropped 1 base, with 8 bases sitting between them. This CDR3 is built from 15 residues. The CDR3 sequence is CASSIGGQSNQPQHF. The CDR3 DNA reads TGTGCCAGTAGTATAGGAGGACAGAGCAATCAGCCCCAGCATTTT.

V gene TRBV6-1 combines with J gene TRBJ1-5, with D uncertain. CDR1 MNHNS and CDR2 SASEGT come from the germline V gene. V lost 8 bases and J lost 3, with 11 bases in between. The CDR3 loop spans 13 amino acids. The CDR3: CASPDTINQPQHF. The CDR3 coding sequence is TGTGCCAGCCCTGACACCATCAATCAGCCCCAGCATTTT.

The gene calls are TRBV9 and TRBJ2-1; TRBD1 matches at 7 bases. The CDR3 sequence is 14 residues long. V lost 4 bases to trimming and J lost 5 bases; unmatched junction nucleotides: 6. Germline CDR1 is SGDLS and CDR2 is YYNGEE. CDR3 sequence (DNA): TGTGCCAGCAGCCCATGGACAGGCGACAATGAGCAGTTCTTC. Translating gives CASSPWTGDNEQFF.

The DNA of the CDR3 is TGCGCCAGCAGCCAAGACCCTATAACTAGCGGAGGGTTGACAGATACGCAGTATTTT. Translated: CASSQDPITSGGLTDTQYF. The chain employs TRBV4-1 and TRBJ2-3; 8 bases map to TRBD2. The length of the CDR3 is 19 residues. Per germline, CDR1 MGHRA and CDR2 YSYEKL. The trim removed 0 bases at V and 3 bases at J, leaving 14 bases unmatched.

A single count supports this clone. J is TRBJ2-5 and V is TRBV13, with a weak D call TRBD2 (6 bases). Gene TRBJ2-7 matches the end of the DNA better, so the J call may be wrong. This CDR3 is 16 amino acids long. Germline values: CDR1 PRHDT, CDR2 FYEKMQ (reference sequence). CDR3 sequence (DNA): TGTGCCAGCAGCGGACCGGGACTGTCCCTCTCCTACGAGCAGTACTTC. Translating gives CASSGPGLSLSYEQYF.

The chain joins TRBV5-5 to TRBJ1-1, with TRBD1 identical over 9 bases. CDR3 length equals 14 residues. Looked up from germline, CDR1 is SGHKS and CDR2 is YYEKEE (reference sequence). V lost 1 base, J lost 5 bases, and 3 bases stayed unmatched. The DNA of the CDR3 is TGTGCCAGCAGCTTGCACAGGGGGCGGACTGAAGCTTTCTTT. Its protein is CASSLHRGRTEAFF.

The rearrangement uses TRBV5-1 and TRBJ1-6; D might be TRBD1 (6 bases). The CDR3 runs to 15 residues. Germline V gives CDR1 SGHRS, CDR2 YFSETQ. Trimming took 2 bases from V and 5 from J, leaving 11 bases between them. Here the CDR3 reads CASSFSRTDNSPLHF. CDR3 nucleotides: TGCGCCAGCAGCTTCTCCCGGACAGATAATTCACCCCTCCACTTT.